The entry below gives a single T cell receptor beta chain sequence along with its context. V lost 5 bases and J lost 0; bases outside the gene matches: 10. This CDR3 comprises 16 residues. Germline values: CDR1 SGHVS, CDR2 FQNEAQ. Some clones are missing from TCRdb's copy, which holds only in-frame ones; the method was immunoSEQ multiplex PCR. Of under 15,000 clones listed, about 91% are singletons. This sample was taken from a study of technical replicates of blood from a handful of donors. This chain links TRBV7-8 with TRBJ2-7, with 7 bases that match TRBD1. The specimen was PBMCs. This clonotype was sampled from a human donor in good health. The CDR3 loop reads CASSPRDRASSYEQYF. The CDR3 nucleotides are TGTGCCAGCAGCCCCCGCGACAGGGCAAGCTCCTACGAGCAGTACTTC.